This TCR beta chain was observed in a study of pediatric ulcerative colitis. Study-level points and caveats: Repertoires came from total lymphocyte DNA, so rare subsets like regulatory T cells may be missed. Blood samples from a couple of patients yielded substantially fewer templates and were excluded from blood-rectal overlap analysis. In rectum, acute severe colitis had expanded clones and less diversity. Blood-rectal clonal overlap within each person was significantly higher in ulcerative colitis patients than controls.

The rectum was sampled with one to two pinch biopsies at colonoscopy. The CDR3 has 11 residues. CDR1 is MNHEY and CDR2 is SVGAGI in the germline V gene. Trimming removed 2 bases at V and 5 bases at J, with 3 bases between. A word on this clone: Its antigen is not identified.

Measured with immunoSEQ multiplex PCR; TCRdb has only the in-frame clones, and not every one. In the table there are about 34,000 clones, roughly 71% of which are singletons. The TCR comes from a boy between 10 and 17 years old with severe ulcerative colitis. V and J are TRBV6-5 and TRBJ2-5; no clear D. The sequencing sample was made of gut tissue. CDR3: CASSYRETQYF. CDR3 DNA sequence: TGTGCCAGCAGTTACAGGGAGACCCAGTACTTC.